Presented here are 15 T cell receptor beta chains from one specimen sequenced in a study of shared clonotypes between healthy human individuals. TCRdb keeps only in-frame clones here, not all; method: immunoSEQ multiplex PCR. Of fewer than 200,000 clones detected, 85% to 95% appear once; the ten largest clones hold about 0.067%. The sequenced sample consisted of naive CD4+ T cells sorted from blood. Subset meaning: CD45RA+ positively selected. These receptor sequences come from a woman aged 30 to 39 in good health.

The J gene is TRBJ2-1, the V gene TRBV14; D is ambiguous. Trimming took off 1 base at V and 7 bases at J, with 11 bases between the two ends. This CDR3 contains 14 residues. Looked up from germline, CDR1 is SGHDN and CDR2 is FVKESK. The CDR3 region has the DNA TGTGCCAGCAGCCAAGGGATAGCTCGGAATGAGCAGTTCTTC. This sequence encodes CASSQGIARNEQFF.

The chain is built from TRBV5-8 and TRBJ1-2; D remains unclear. Germline V gene lookup returns CDR1 SGHTS and CDR2 YDEGEE. V was pared by 0 bases and J by 5 bases, with 5 bases between. This CDR3 comprises 12 residues. Written as DNA, the CDR3 is TGTGCCAGCAGCTTGGAAGGTTATGGCTACACCTTC. This codes for CASSLEGYGYTF.

The gene calls are TRBV29-1 and TRBJ1-3; TRBD1 is a possible D gene (5 bases). The V end lost 1 base, the J end lost 0 bases, and 10 bases lay between the germline ends. The CDR3 is made up of 15 amino acids. CDR1 and CDR2 from the germline V gene are SQVTM and ANQGSEA. CDR3 protein: CSVEAGRSSGNTIYF. The DNA for the CDR3 is TGCAGCGTTGAAGCAGGGAGAAGCTCTGGAAACACCATATATTTT. Variable domain in full (rest from reference TRBV29-1 and TRBJ1-3): SAVISQKPSRDICQRGTSLTIQCQVDSQVTMMFWYRQQPGQSLTLIATANQGSEATYESGFVIDKFPISRPNLTFSTLTVSNMSPEDSSIYLCSVEAGRSSGNTIYFGEGSWLTVV.

V and J are TRBV12-5 and TRBJ1-2; weak D call: TRBD1 (6 bases). This CDR3 comprises 14 residues. Trimming left V 2 bases short and J 4 bases short, with 11 bases between. Germline V gives CDR1 LGHNT, CDR2 FRNRAP. CDR3 coding DNA: TGTGCTAGTGGTTTGTGGGGGCAGAGCTATGGCTACACCTTC. It encodes CASGLWGQSYGYTF. Variable domain in full (rest from reference TRBV12-5 and TRBJ1-2): DARVTQTPRHKVTEMGQEVTMRCQPILGHNTVFWYRQTMMQGLELLAYFRNRAPLDDSGMPKDRFSAEMPDATLATLKIQPSEPRDSAVYFCASGLWGQSYGYTFGSGTRLTVV.

This clone was observed once. The chain is built from TRBV6-4 and TRBJ2-1; 11 positions match TRBD2. CDR1 and CDR2 (germline): MRHNA, SNTAGT. The CDR3 has 20 residues. The V segment lost 4 bases and the J segment 0 bases; nucleotides outside the gene matches: 14. The CDR3 spells CASSVGLAGGIPSSYNEQFF. Written as DNA, the CDR3 is TGTGCCAGCAGTGTTGGTCTAGCGGGAGGAATCCCTAGCTCCTACAATGAGCAGTTCTTC.

This chain uses TRBV29-1 with TRBJ2-3; D may be TRBD1 (6 bases). The CDR3 consists of 12 residues. Looked up from germline, CDR1 is SQVTM and CDR2 is ANQGSEA. V was shortened by 4 bases and J by 4 bases, with 9 bases between the two germline ends. CDR3 sequence reads: CSVGGGPDTQYF. The DNA of the CDR3 is TGCAGCGTTGGTGGGGGCCCAGATACGCAGTATTTT.

The sample holds one count of this clone. This chain uses TRBV27 with TRBJ1-1, with 8 bases identical to TRBD1. The CDR3 loop spans 14 amino acids. Germline trimming cut 2 bases from V and 7 bases from J; bases unmatched to any gene: 6. In germline, CDR1 is MNHEY, CDR2 SMNVEV (reference sequence). CDR3 in amino acids: CASSLRPDRGEAFF. In DNA, the CDR3 is TGTGCCAGCAGTTTAAGGCCCGACAGGGGTGAAGCTTTCTTT.

V is TRBV28 and J is TRBJ2-7, with TRBD2 identical over 7 bases. Germline assignment: CDR1 MDHEN and CDR2 SYDVKM. V lost 4 bases and J lost 6; bases outside the gene matches: 15. The CDR3 has 16 residues. CDR3 sequence: CASSYEHGAGVLEQYF. The CDR3, as DNA: TGTGCCAGCAGTTACGAGCATGGGGCGGGAGTACTCGAGCAGTACTTC.

This chain joins TRBV29-1 and TRBJ2-2, with 14 bases that match TRBD2. Germline CDR1 and CDR2: SQVTM and ANQGSEA. V gave up 4 bases and J gave up 3 bases; unmatched junction bases: 10. This CDR3 is 18 amino acids long. Here the CDR3 DNA reads TGCAGCGTTGGACCCGGGACTAGCGGGAGTACCGACACCGGGGAGCTGTTTTTT. Its protein is CSVGPGTSGSTDTGELFF.

For this clone: The junction differs from germline at one of its ends, possibly a read error. The chain couples TRBV7-9 to TRBJ2-7; D perhaps matches TRBD2 (6 bases). Germline V gene data show CDR1 as SEHNR and CDR2 as FQNEAQ (reference sequence). The CDR3 sequence is 11 residues long. The chain's CDR3 is CASSLSGACHF. CDR3 in DNA: TGTGCCAGCAGCTTATCGGGAGCCTGCCACTTC.

The CDR3 DNA reads as TGTGCCAGCAGTTTGCCACAGGGGGCCGGCAATCAGCCCCAGCATTTT. Translating gives CASSLPQGAGNQPQHF. This sequence joins TRBV28 and TRBJ1-5; TRBD1 agrees at 9 bases. The germline V gene encodes CDR1 MDHEN and CDR2 SYDVKM. The CDR3 runs to 16 residues. J gave up 2 bases and V 3 bases, and 5 bases lay outside the gene matches.

This clone was seen a single time. J is TRBJ2-7 and V is TRBV27; a possible D gene is TRBD2 (6 bases). The germline gives CDR1 MNHEY, CDR2 SMNVEV (reference sequence). This CDR3 is 14 amino acids long. V gave up 4 bases and J gave up 6 bases, with 16 bases separating them. CDR3: CASSSGLEGSEQYF. The CDR3 DNA is TGTGCCAGCAGTTCGGGACTGGAAGGCTCCGAGCAGTACTTC.

V and J are TRBV19 and TRBJ2-1; TRBD2 matches at 9 bases. The ends lost 4 bases at V and 10 bases at J; junction bases unmatched: 14. The CDR3 is 16 residues long. Germline loops: CDR1 LNHDA, CDR2 SQIVND (reference sequence). Written as DNA, the CDR3 is TGTGCCAGTAGTACCCCTCTCGAAGATAGCGGGAGAGAGCAGTTCTTC. Translation: CASSTPLEDSGREQFF.

The rearrangement uses TRBV11-2 and TRBJ2-7; the match to TRBD1 covers 9 bases. CDR3 length: 17 amino acids. The germline CDR1 and CDR2 sequences are SGHAT and FQNNGV. V dropped 1 base and J dropped 7; count of bases not matched to a gene: 14. CDR3 sequence: CASSLVFNRDRDNEQYF. CDR3 nucleotide sequence: TGTGCCAGCAGCTTAGTATTTAACCGGGACAGGGATAATGAGCAGTACTTC.

The chain has TRBV2 and TRBJ2-1, with D possibly being TRBD2 (5 bases). The CDR3 sequence is 12 residues long. Trimming pared 3 bases from V and 6 bases from J, leaving 6 bases between. Germline lookup yields CDR1 SNHLY and CDR2 FYNNEI. Here the CDR3 DNA reads TGTGCCAGCAGTGACGGGGTCAATGAGCAGTTCTTC. Its translation is CASSDGVNEQFF.